This TCR beta chain was identified during a study of shared clonotypes between healthy human individuals (dated by TCRdb to 2020 to 2022). Background for the entire study: The cohort included three men and a couple of women between 18 and 49 years of age. For each donor, CD4 naive and CD4 memory were each run on three plates, CD8 naive on two plates, and CD8 memory on one plate. To estimate repertoire size and how much clonotype sharing occurs between individuals, the study deeply sequenced the blood TCR repertoires of roughly 5 healthy adults. Libraries were prepared and TCR repertoires were sequenced by different laboratories using diverse techniques, in order to increase sequencing depth and limit assay-specific biases. Leukapheresis yielded between about 0.85 and 9 billion PBMCs per donor.

The donors were healthy, HIV-negative adults with no recently reported acute infections or vaccinations. Only Caucasian adults living in Nashville, Tennessee, USA were represented among the donors. CD4+ T cells were enriched by magnetic negative selection, after which naive cells were positively selected on CD45RA and the negative fraction was taken as the memory subset. After blood collection by leukapheresis, PBMCs were isolated using Ficoll-Histopaque density gradient centrifugation and then cryopreserved in the vapor phase of liquid nitrogen. Analytical flow cytometry was used to check the purity and quantity of every magnetically sorted T cell population. Each sorted fraction had its genomic DNA isolated and then quantified by UV absorbance on a Nanodrop 2000c. Using the deep immunoSEQ assay, multiplex PCR amplified TCR CDR3 regions from genomic DNA. Extracted genomic DNA from each cell subset was distributed evenly across all wells of several immunoSEQ 96-well plates, and each plate was treated as a replicate. For sorted subsets, each replicate PCR was loaded with roughly 200 ng genomic DNA, equivalent to roughly 30,000 T cell genomes. Purified libraries were quantified with a Qubit 3.0 fluorometer, sized on a Bioanalyzer 2100, and re-quantified with the KAPA Library Quantification kit. Every immunoSEQ 96-well plate was sequenced on a separate single-read 150-cycle Illumina NextSeq 550 flow cell. The authors' pipeline ran thus. The immunoSEQ output contained only junctional sequences without quality scores, so filtering could not match that applied to full-length reads. To assign V/J genes and CDR3, sequences were annotated against IMGT germline references using PyIR, a Python wrapper for IgBLAST v1.9. Reads with weak V/J assignments (E-value above 1e-6), missing CDR3, stop codons, out-of-frame junctions, or ambiguous translated residues were removed. V3J clonotypes were defined by identical inferred V gene, J gene, and CDR3 amino acid sequence. The percentage overlap between two repertoires was calculated by dividing the number of shared unique clonotypes by the size of the smaller repertoire. Repertoire richness was assessed with RTK rarefaction, the Chao1 estimator, and Recon v2.1 estimates of unobserved clonotypes. For all TCRbeta clonotypes obtained by the gDNA method from four donors, generation probabilities were computed with OLGA. TCRdb mirrors the immuneACCESS table, restricted to in-frame sequences. Some clones are absent from its copies; in checked studies, under half trace to an unresolved V gene, and the reason for the others is unknown. D and trimming come from the DNA, and the V and J calls and clone size come from that table. This sample is represented by around 1,000,000 clones; approximately 75% of them were singletons. In total, the top ten clones hold almost 0.9% of the sample.

The investigation overall reported the following: Rarefaction of sorted-subset datasets indicated incomplete sequencing despite the large sequencing depth. Based on pairwise subsampling, the degree of clonotype sharing among donors was expected to be affected by sequencing depth. Because the study included only a small number of donors, the genetic and exposure-history diversity represented was limited. Across several donors, roughly 5% of naive CD4, approximately 3.6% of naive CD8, about 2% of memory CD4, and over 0.35% of memory CD8 clonotypes were shared. Naive subsets generally had larger estimated clonotype richness than memory subsets did. Clonotypes shared by all four sorted-subset donors showed higher generation probabilities than non-shared clonotypes. Sampling was restricted to blood, and TCR repertoires in tissues likely differ from the TCR repertoires found in blood.

About this clone itself: The target of this receptor is not known. Base-call qualities are not available, and no considerably larger clone is one nucleotide away.

Via the germline V gene, CDR1 is SNHLY and CDR2 FYNNEI. The CDR3 contains 12 residues, cysteine and phenylalanine counted. Only CDR3 DNA is held: 36 bases, read in frame from base 1. The junction shows trimming of 7 bases on V and 10 bases on J, plus 15 bases between the germline ends. This chain is built from TRBV2 and TRBJ2-3; 6 matching bases give a weak D call of TRBD2. The sequence came from a man in his late teens or twenties in good health. Some clones in this sample may be carry-over from other donors' samples. The sample was memory CD4+ T cells from PBMCs. The cell subset or site label, as the study defines it: CD45RA-negative fraction. CDR3 protein: CASTATGDSQYF. The DNA sequence is as follows: TGTGCCAGCACCGCGACGGGGGATTCGCAGTATTTT.